This T cell receptor (beta chain) was identified during a study of Ad26.COV2.S vaccination and SARS-CoV-2 variants. Across the study: Participant was drawn from the COV1001 Ad26.COV2.S trial arm.

Regarding treatment: about 20 received Ad26.COV2.S at low or high dose, single or two shots; about five received placebo; per-sample allocation not given. After the first vaccine or placebo injection, samples were drawn on day 63. The protocol was immunoSEQ multiplex PCR, while the TCRdb copy is restricted to in-frame clones and leaves out a portion. In the table there are approximately 410,000 clones, around 92% of which are singletons. Note on this clone: Its antigen remains unknown.

V dropped 0 bases and J dropped 1 base, with 11 bases sitting between them. CDR1 LNHNV and CDR2 YYDKDF come from the germline V gene (reference sequence). The CDR3 loop spans 16 amino acids. Overall study findings and caveats: Similar non-spike TCR breadth was observed in recipients of vaccine and of placebo.

Specimen: peripheral blood, collected in a trial of Ad26.COV2.S vaccine versus placebo. The receptor comes from a person between 18 and 65 years old who received the Ad26.COV2.S COVID-19 vaccine or a placebo. The chain recombines TRBV15 with TRBJ2-3; no firm D call. Written as DNA, the CDR3 is TGTGCCACCAGCAGAGATAAGGCTTTGGGCACAGATACGCAGTATTTT. Translation: CATSRDKALGTDTQYF.